The 10 T cell receptor beta chains below all came from one sample that was sequenced in a study of technical replicates of blood from a few donors. Repertoires were generated with immunoSEQ multiplex PCR, while TCRdb's copy carries only in-frame clones and drops some. The data show roughly 72,000 clones, just under 95% seen once. Sequencing was carried out using T cells isolated from PBMCs. These receptors came from a human donor in good health.

The chain couples TRBV5-4 to TRBJ1-1, with TRBD1 as a possible D gene (6 bases). Trimming removed 4 bases at V and 1 base at J, with 14 bases between. CDR1 SGHNT and CDR2 YYREEE come from the germline V gene (reference sequence). The CDR3 has 15 amino acids. The CDR3 DNA sequence: TGTGCCAGCAGCCCCTTACAGGGCGCGAACACTGAAGCTTTCTTT. Its translation is CASSPLQGANTEAFF.

The gene calls are TRBV27 and TRBJ2-5; no clear D. The germline gives CDR1 MNHEY, CDR2 SMNVEV (reference sequence). This CDR3 contains 13 residues. The V end was cut by 2 bases, the J end by 0 bases, with 4 bases between. The CDR3 DNA sequence: TGTGCCAGCAGTTTAGAGTACCAAGAGACCCAGTACTTC. This codes for CASSLEYQETQYF.

CDR3 loop: CASSLELAGGGNEQFF. CDR3 DNA sequence: TGCGCCAGCAGCTTGGAACTAGCGGGAGGCGGGAATGAGCAGTTCTTC. V is TRBV5-1 and J is TRBJ2-1, with 12 bases matching TRBD2. CDR1 is SGHRS, CDR2 YFSETQ, per germline. The CDR3 has 16 residues. Germline trimming cut 0 bases from V and 7 bases from J; bases unmatched to any gene: 5.

CDR3 bases: TGTGCCAGCAGCCCATTTCTGGCACGTGGCTACACCTTC. Translating gives CASSPFLARGYTF. J is TRBJ1-2 and V is TRBV6-5; D not resolved. Trimming cost V 6 bases and J 7 bases, with 15 bases left between them. There are 13 residues in the CDR3. Per the germline V gene, CDR1 is MNHEY and CDR2 is SVGAGI.

V gene TRBV27 combines with J gene TRBJ2-7; D is perhaps TRBD1 (6 bases). V was shortened by 3 bases and J by 6 bases, with 15 bases between the two germline ends. This CDR3 is built from 14 residues. Germline CDR1 MNHEY, CDR2 SMNVEV (reference sequence). CDR3 sequence (DNA): TGTGCCAGCAGTTTGGCCAGGGGCCGAATCGAGCAGTACTTC. Translation: CASSLARGRIEQYF.

This chain connects TRBV2 to TRBJ2-7, with 7 bases identical to TRBD2. The V segment lost 9 bases and the J segment 4 bases; nucleotides outside the gene matches: 12. There are 14 residues in the CDR3. From germline, CDR1 is SNHLY and CDR2 FYNNEI. The CDR3 is CARGAGRNPYEQYF. In DNA, the CDR3 is TGTGCCAGGGGAGCGGGAAGGAACCCGTACGAGCAGTACTTC. Using reference TRBV2 and TRBJ2-7 for the parts outside the CDR3, the full variable domain is EPEVTQTPSHQVTQMGQEVILRCVPISNHLYFYWYRQILGQKVEFLVSFYNNEISEKSEIFDDQFSVERPDGSNFTLKIRSTKLEDSAMYFCARGAGRNPYEQYFGPGTRLTVT.

The V call is TRBV27, the J call TRBJ1-4; tentative D call: TRBD1 (5 bases). Germline V lookup: CDR1 MNHEY, CDR2 SMNVEV (reference sequence). The CDR3 runs to 14 residues. With 10 bases removed from V and 2 bases from J, the gap between germline ends came to 14 bases. This chain's CDR3 is CATRTTATNEKLFF. The CDR3, as DNA: TGTGCCACCAGGACGACAGCGACTAATGAAAAACTGTTTTTT.

V and J are TRBV9 and TRBJ1-3, with 8 nucleotides matching TRBD1. The trim removed 4 bases at V and 2 bases at J, leaving 2 bases unmatched. From germline, CDR1 is SGDLS and CDR2 YYNGEE. The CDR3 extends over 14 amino acids. The CDR3: CASSTGGAGNTIYF. The CDR3 DNA follows: TGTGCCAGCAGCACAGGGGGGGCTGGAAACACCATATATTTT.

This rearrangement joins TRBV19 to TRBJ1-5; TRBD1 matches 7 bases. V was pared by 3 bases and J by 6 bases, with 5 bases of the junction left unmatched. The CDR3 contains 14 residues. The germline V gene has CDR1 LNHDA and CDR2 SQIVND (reference sequence). The CDR3 loop is CASSIRQGGQPQHF. As DNA, the CDR3 is TGTGCCAGTAGTATCCGACAGGGCGGTCAGCCCCAGCATTTT. The full variable domain, with the rest looked up from reference TRBV19 and TRBJ1-5, is DGGITQSPKYLFRKEGQNVTLSCEQNLNHDAMYWYRQDPGQGLRLIYYSQIVNDFQKGDIAEGYSVSREKKESFPLTVTSAQKNPTAFYLCASSIRQGGQPQHFGDGTRLSIL.

The chain joins TRBV5-4 to TRBJ2-1; TRBD2 agrees at 10 bases. V trimming: 3 bases; J trimming: 0 bases; junction bases outside the gene matches: 3. The CDR3 length is 16 residues. Germline CDR1 SGHNT, CDR2 YYREEE (reference sequence). CDR3 region: CASSYPSGGSYNEQFF. In DNA form, the CDR3 reads TGTGCCAGCAGCTATCCTAGCGGGGGCTCCTACAATGAGCAGTTCTTC.